The rows below give T cell receptor beta chains drawn from one sample of a study of control samples from healthy donors and cancer patients. The repertoire was sequenced with immunoSEQ multiplex PCR; TCRdb's copy has only in-frame clones and lacks some. The sample consists of about 410,000 clones, more than 80% of them appearing once. The sequencing input was PBMCs. Source of these receptors: a man aged 35-49 years with head and neck cancer. CDR3s include the opening cysteine and the closing phenylalanine or tryptophan. D genes are given only for firm matches. Size values are once, few and many counts, or a class for expanded clones, and some rows have none.

TGTGCCAGCAGCTTAGGGAGATCCAATGAGCAGTTCTTC	CASSLGRSNEQFF	.	TRBV13	TRBJ2-1	.
TGTGCCTGGAGTCAGGGGGAAAGCAATCAGCCCCAGCATTTT	CAWSQGESNQPQHF	.	TRBV30	TRBJ1-5	TRBD1
TGTGCCTGGAGTCGGGGCAGAAGCTCCTATAATTCACCCCTCCACTTT	CAWSRGRSSYNSPLHF	.	TRBV30	TRBJ1-6	.
TGTGCCAGCAGTTTTTACCGAGGCACTGAAGCTTTCTTT	CASSFYRGTEAFF	.	TRBV27	TRBJ1-1	.
TGTGCCAGCAGCTTGATTCCCAACGAGCAGTACTTC	CASSLIPNEQYF	.	TRBV5-6	TRBJ2-7	.
TGTGCCAGCAGTCTCGGGCTAGAGGGGCAGTTCTTC	CASSLGLEGQFF	.	TRBV6-2/TRBV6-3	TRBJ2-1	.
TGTGCCTGGAGTACCGGGCCCTCCGGGGGCTACACCTTC	CAWSTGPSGGYTF	.	TRBV30	TRBJ1-2	.
TGTGCCAGCTCCCATAATGGACTAGCGGGGGTCACAGATACGCAGTATTTT	CASSHNGLAGVTDTQYF	.	TRBV18	TRBJ2-3	TRBD2
TGCGTCAGCAGCCAACAGCGCAACGTCCACGAGCAGTACTTC	CVSSQQRNVHEQYF	.	TRBV4-1	TRBJ2-7	.
TGTGCCAGCAGCTTGGTGGTTGGGACGGAGACCCAGTACTTC	CASSLVVGTETQYF	.	TRBV5-5	TRBJ2-5	.
TGTGCCAGCACCTTGGGCCAGCTGAGTTATGGCTACACCTTC	CASTLGQLSYGYTF	.	TRBV5-6	TRBJ1-2	.
TGTGCCTGGAGTTCACTAGCCACAGATACGCAGTATTTT	CAWSSLATDTQYF	.	TRBV30	TRBJ2-3	.
TGTGCCAGCAGCCAGCAACAGGGGGCTTCTGGCTACACCTTC	CASSQQQGASGYTF	.	TRBV3-1/TRBV3-2	TRBJ1-2	TRBD1
TGCAGTGCTAGTGGACATCTCAACGAAAAACTGTTTTTT	CSASGHLNEKLFF	.	TRBV20-1	TRBJ1-4	.
TGTGCCAGTAACAATTGGGACAGGGAACCCTACGAGCAGTACTTC	CASNNWDREPYEQYF	.	TRBV19	TRBJ2-7	TRBD1
TGTGCCAGCACCAACGGTGTAAACACTGAAGCTTTCTTT	CASTNGVNTEAFF	.	TRBV6-5	TRBJ1-1	.
TGTGCCAGCACTCTAGGGGGGGTAGCCAAAAACATTCAGTACTTC	CASTLGGVAKNIQYF	.	TRBV7-2	TRBJ2-4	.
TGTGCCAGCAGTCTAGGGGGGGGTGGAGCTTTCTTT	CASSLGGGGAFF	.	TRBV28	TRBJ1-1	.
TGTGCCAGCAGCCTAGGGTCCGTGGAGCAGTACTTC	CASSLGSVEQYF	.	TRBV7-9	TRBJ2-7	.
TGTGCCACCAGTGCGGGGGGCTATGGCTACACCTTC	CATSAGGYGYTF	.	TRBV24-1	TRBJ1-2	.
TGCGCCAGCAGCTTGGCGGGCATGGCAGATACGCAGTATTTT	CASSLAGMADTQYF	.	TRBV5-1	TRBJ2-3	.
TGCGCCAGCAGCTTGGGATTCCCGGGACTAGCCACGGAGCAGTATTTT	CASSLGFPGLATEQYF	once	TRBV5-1	TRBJ2-3	TRBD2
TGTGCCAGCAATGTGCGTGGGGGAGTACTTAGCAATCAGCCCCAGCATTTT	CASNVRGGVLSNQPQHF	.	TRBV27	TRBJ1-5	.
TGTGCCAGCGGGGTTAGCGGAGCCAAAAACATTCAGTACTTC	CASGVSGAKNIQYF	.	TRBV28	TRBJ2-4	.
TGTGCCAGCAGTCCCGACAGGGGGAATGAGCAGTTCTTC	CASSPDRGNEQFF	.	TRBV2	TRBJ2-1	TRBD1
TGTGCCAGCACCCCAGCGGGGAGGGAGACCCAGTACTTC	CASTPAGRETQYF	.	TRBV6-5	TRBJ2-5	TRBD2
TGTGCCTGGAGTATCGGGCTTGCAACCTTGAACACTGAAGCTTTCTTT	CAWSIGLATLNTEAFF	once	TRBV30	TRBJ1-1	.